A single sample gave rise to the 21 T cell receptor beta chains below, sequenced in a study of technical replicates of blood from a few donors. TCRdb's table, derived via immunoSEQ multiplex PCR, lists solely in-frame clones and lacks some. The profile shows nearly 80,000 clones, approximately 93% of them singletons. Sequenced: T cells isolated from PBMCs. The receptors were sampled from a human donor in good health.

CDR3 nucleotides: TGTGCCTGGAGTAGAGAGACAGGGTACTATGGCTACACCTTC. The encoded protein is CAWSRETGYYGYTF. This chain connects TRBV30 to TRBJ1-2; TRBD1 aligns across 7 bases. There are 14 residues in the CDR3. CDR1 and CDR2 from the germline V gene are GTSNPN and SVGIG (reference sequence). The V gene end was trimmed by 2 bases and the J gene end by 3 bases; junction bases not matched to a gene: 6.

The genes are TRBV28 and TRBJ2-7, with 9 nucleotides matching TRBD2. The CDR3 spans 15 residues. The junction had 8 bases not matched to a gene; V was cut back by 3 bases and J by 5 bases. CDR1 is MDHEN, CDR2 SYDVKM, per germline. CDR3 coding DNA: TGTGCCAGCAGTTTCTTAGGACTAGCGAGGCACGAGCAGTACTTC. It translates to CASSFLGLARHEQYF.

The CDR3 nucleotides read TGCGCCAGCAGCTTGGGGACAGGGGGGGGTTACGAGCAGTACTTC. This translates into CASSLGTGGGYEQYF. The J gene is TRBJ2-7, the V gene TRBV5-1; 10 bases agree with TRBD1. This CDR3 has 15 residues. Germline V gives CDR1 SGHRS, CDR2 YFSETQ. Trimming took 0 bases from V and 4 from J; bases not matched to a gene: 4.

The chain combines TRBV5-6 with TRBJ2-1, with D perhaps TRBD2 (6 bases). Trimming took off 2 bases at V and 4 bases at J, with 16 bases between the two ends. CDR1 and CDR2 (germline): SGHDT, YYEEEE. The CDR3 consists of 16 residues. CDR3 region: CASSFGGLSFYNEQFF. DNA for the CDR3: TGTGCCAGCAGCTTCGGGGGACTTTCCTTTTACAATGAGCAGTTCTTC. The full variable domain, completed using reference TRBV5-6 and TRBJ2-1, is DAGVTQSPTHLIKTRGQQVTLRCSPKSGHDTVSWYQQALGQGPQFIFQYYEEEERQRGNFPDRFSGHQFPNYSSELNVNALLLGDSALYLCASSFGGLSFYNEQFFGPGTRLTVL.

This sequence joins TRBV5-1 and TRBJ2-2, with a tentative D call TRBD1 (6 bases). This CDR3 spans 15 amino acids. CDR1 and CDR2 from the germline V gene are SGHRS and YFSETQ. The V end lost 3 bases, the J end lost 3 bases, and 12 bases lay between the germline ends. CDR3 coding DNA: TGCGCCAGCAGCTCTCGGACAGTATACACCGGGGAGCTGTTTTTT. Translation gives CASSSRTVYTGELFF.

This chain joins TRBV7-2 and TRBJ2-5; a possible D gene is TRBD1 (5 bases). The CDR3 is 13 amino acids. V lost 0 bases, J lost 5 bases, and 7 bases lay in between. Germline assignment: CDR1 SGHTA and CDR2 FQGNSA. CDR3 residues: CASSLAGVETQYF. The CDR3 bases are TGTGCCAGCAGCTTAGCAGGGGTGGAGACCCAGTACTTC.

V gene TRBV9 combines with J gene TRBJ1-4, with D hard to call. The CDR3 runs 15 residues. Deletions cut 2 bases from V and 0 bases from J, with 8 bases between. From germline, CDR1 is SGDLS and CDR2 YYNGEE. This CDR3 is CASSVHSATNEKLFF. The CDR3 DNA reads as TGTGCCAGCAGCGTCCACAGTGCAACTAATGAAAAACTGTTTTTT.

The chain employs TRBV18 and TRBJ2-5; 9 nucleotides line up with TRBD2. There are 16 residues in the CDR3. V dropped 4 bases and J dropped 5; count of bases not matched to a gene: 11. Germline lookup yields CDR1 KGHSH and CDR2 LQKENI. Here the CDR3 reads CASSLSLAGPGETQYF. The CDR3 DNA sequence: TGTGCCAGCTCACTCTCCCTAGCGGGACCAGGCGAGACCCAGTACTTC.

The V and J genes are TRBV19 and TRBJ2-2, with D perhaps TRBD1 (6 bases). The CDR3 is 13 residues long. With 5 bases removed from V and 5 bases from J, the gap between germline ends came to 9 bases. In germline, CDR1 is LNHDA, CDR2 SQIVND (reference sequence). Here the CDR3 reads CASSQQGTGELFF. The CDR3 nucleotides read TGTGCCAGTAGTCAACAGGGAACCGGGGAGCTGTTTTTT. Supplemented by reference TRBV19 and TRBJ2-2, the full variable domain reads DGGITQSPKYLFRKEGQNVTLSCEQNLNHDAMYWYRQDPGQGLRLIYYSQIVNDFQKGDIAEGYSVSREKKESFPLTVTSAQKNPTAFYLCASSQQGTGELFFGEGSRLTVL.

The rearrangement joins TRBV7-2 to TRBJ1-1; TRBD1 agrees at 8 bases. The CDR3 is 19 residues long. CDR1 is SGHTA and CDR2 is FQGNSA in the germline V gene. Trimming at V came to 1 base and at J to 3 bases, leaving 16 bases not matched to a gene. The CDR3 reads CASSLVWFGQGWRDTEAFF. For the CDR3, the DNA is TGTGCCAGCAGCTTAGTATGGTTTGGACAGGGTTGGAGGGACACTGAAGCTTTCTTT.

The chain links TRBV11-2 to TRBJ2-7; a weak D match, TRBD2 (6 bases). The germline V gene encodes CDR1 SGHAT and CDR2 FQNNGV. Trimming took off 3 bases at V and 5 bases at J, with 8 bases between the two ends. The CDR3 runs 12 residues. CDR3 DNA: TGTGCCAGCAGCTTTAGCGGAAACGAGCAGTACTTC. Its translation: CASSFSGNEQYF.

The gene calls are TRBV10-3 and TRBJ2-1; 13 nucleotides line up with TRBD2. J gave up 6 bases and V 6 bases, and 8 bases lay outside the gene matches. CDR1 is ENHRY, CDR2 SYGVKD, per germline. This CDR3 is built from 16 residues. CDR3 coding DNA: TGTGCCATCAGCGAACTAAGGACTAGCGGGAGCAATGAGCAGTTCTTC. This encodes CAISELRTSGSNEQFF.

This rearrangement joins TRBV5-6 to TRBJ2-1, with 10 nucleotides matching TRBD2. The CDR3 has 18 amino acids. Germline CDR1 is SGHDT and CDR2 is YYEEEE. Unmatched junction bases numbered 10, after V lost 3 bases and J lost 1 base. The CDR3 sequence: CASSSRIGAGGSYNEQFF. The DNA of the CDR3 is TGTGCCAGCAGCTCGAGGATTGGAGCGGGAGGGTCCTACAATGAGCAGTTCTTC. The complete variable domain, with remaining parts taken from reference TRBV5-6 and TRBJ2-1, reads DAGVTQSPTHLIKTRGQQVTLRCSPKSGHDTVSWYQQALGQGPQFIFQYYEEEERQRGNFPDRFSGHQFPNYSSELNVNALLLGDSALYLCASSSRIGAGGSYNEQFFGPGTRLTVL.

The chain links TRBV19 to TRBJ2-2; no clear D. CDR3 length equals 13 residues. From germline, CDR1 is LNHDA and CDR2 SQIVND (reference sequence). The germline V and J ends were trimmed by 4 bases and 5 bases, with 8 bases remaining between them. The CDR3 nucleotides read TGTGCCAGTAGTAGGTCTATGACCGGGGAGCTGTTTTTT. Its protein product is CASSRSMTGELFF. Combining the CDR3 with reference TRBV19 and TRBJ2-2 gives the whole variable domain DGGITQSPKYLFRKEGQNVTLSCEQNLNHDAMYWYRQDPGQGLRLIYYSQIVNDFQKGDIAEGYSVSREKKESFPLTVTSAQKNPTAFYLCASSRSMTGELFFGEGSRLTVL.

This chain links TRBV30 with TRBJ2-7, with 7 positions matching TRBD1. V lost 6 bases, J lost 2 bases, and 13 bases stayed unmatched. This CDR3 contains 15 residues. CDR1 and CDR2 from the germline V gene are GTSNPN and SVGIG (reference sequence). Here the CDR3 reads CACRHQGQPPYEQYF. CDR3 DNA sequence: TGTGCCTGTCGCCACCAGGGACAGCCCCCCTACGAGCAGTACTTC. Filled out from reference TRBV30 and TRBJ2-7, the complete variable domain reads SQTIHQWPATLVQPVGSPLSLECTVEGTSNPNLYWYRQAAGRGLQLLFYSVGIGQISSEVPQNLSASRPQDRQFILSSKKLLLSDSGFYLCACRHQGQPPYEQYFGPGTRLTVT.

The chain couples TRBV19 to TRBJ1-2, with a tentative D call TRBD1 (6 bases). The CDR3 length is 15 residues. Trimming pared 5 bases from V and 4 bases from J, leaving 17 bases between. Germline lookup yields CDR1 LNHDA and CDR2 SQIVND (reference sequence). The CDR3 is CASSVNRDEGYGYTF. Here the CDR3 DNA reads TGTGCCAGTAGTGTGAACAGGGATGAGGGCTATGGCTACACCTTC. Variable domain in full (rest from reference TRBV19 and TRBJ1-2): DGGITQSPKYLFRKEGQNVTLSCEQNLNHDAMYWYRQDPGQGLRLIYYSQIVNDFQKGDIAEGYSVSREKKESFPLTVTSAQKNPTAFYLCASSVNRDEGYGYTFGSGTRLTVV.

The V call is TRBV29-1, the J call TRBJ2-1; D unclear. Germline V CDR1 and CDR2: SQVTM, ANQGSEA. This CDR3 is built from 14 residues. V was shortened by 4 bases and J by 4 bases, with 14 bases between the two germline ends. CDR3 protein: CSVVSLIEYNEQFF. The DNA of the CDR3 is TGCAGCGTTGTGTCTCTAATTGAGTACAATGAGCAGTTCTTC.

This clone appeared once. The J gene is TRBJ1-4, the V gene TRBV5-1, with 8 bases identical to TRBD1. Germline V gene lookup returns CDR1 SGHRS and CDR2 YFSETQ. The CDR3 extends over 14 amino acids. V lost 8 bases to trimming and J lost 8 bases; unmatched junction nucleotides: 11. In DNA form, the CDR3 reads TGCGCCAGTAGACCTGGGACAGGCATCGAAAAACTGTTTTTT. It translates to CASRPGTGIEKLFF.

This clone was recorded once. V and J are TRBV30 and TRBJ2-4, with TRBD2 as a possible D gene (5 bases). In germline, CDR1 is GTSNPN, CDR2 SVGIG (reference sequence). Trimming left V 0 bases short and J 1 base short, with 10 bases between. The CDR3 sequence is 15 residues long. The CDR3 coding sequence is TGTGCCTGGAGTGTACTAGATCTGGCCAAAAACATTCAGTACTTC. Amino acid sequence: CAWSVLDLAKNIQYF.

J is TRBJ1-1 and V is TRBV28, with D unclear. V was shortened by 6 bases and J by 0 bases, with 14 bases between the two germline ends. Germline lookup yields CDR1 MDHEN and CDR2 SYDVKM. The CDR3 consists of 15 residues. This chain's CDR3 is CASSLELLLNTEAFF. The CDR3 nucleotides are TGTGCCAGCAGCTTAGAGCTACTTCTGAACACTGAAGCTTTCTTT.

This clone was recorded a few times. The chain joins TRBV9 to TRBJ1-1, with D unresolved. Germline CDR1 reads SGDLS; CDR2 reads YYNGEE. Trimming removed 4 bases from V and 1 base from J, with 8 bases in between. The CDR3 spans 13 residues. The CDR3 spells CASSFTQNTEAFF. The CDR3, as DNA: TGTGCCAGCAGCTTCACACAGAACACTGAAGCTTTCTTT.